This entry features one TCR beta chain sequence. Antigen specificity is unknown. The data belong to a study of post-analysis software for immune sequencing data. Unique molecular identifiers tagged the TCR beta cDNA libraries. T cells numbering roughly 1 to 11 million yielded cDNA molecules that totaled some 500,000. Via MiXCR, TCRdb re-called the PCR reads, giving one row per CDR3 protein. The sample contains roughly 570,000 distinct CDR3 sequences, under 40% of which appear only once. Study-wide results and caveats: Compared against controls, patients with multiple sclerosis displayed significantly lower normalized Chao1 diversity.

The TCR was taken from a girl aged 2-17 years with multiple sclerosis. Sequencing was carried out using blood.

CDR3 loop: CASSWGGRSTDTQYF. The CDR3 nucleotides are TGTGCCAGCAGCTGGGGGGGGCGGAGCACAGATACGCAGTATTTT. The chain joins TRBV7-2 to TRBJ2-3; weak D call: TRBD2 (7 bases). The CDR3 runs 15 residues. Germline V lookup: CDR1 SGHTA, CDR2 FQGNSA. The ends were cut back, 4 bases at V and 0 bases at J, with 11 bases in the middle.